This TCR beta chain was recovered during a study of blood T cell repertoires in COVID-19. Turning to the study itself: PBMCs, B-cell-depleted T cells, or T cells provided the cDNA or gDNA that made up the material.

CDR1 and CDR2 from the germline V gene are SGHTA and FQGNSA. The CDR3 runs 18 residues. Germline trimming cut 5 bases from V and 6 bases from J; bases unmatched to any gene: 14. Under the authors' procedure: How many nucleated cells were present was estimated from reference gene primer amplification. Here immunoSEQ multiplex PCR was the method, and the copy in TCRdb shows in-frame clones only, minus some. That table supplies the V and J calls and clone size; D and trimming were determined from the DNA. The repertoire holds around 280,000 clones, with around nine tenths as singletons. This rearrangement joins TRBV7-2 to TRBJ2-2, with 11 nucleotides matching TRBD1. The sequenced material came from peripheral blood. The clonotype comes from a woman in her twenties or thirties with COVID-19, enrolled during active disease. Written as DNA, the CDR3 is TGTGCCAGCAGCGGGCGGACAGGGGGCATTGTGAATCCCGGGGAGCTGTTTTTT. It translates to CASSGRTGGIVNPGELFF. Full variable domain (missing parts from reference TRBV7-2 and TRBJ2-2): GAGVSQSPSNKVTEKGKDVELRCDPISGHTALYWYRQSLGQGLEFLIYFQGNSAPDKSGLPSDRFSAERTGGSVSTLTIQRTQQEDSAVYLCASSGRTGGIVNPGELFFGEGSRLTVL.